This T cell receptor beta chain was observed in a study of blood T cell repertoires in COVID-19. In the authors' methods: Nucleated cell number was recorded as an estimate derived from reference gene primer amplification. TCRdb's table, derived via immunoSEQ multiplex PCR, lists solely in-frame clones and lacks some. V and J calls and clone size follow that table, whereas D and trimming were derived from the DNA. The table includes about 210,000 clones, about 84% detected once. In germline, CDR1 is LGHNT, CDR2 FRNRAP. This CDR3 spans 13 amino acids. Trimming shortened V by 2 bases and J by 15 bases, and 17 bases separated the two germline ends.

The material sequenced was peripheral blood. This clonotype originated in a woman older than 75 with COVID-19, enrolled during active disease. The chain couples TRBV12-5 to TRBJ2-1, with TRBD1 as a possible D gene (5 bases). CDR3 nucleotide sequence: TGTGCTAGTGGTTTGATGCAGGGCTCGGAGAGGTTCTTC. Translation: CASGLMQGSERFF.